This T cell receptor (beta chain) was identified in a study of cytomegalovirus exposure and HLA in healthy donors. Overall study results and limits: A later analysis associated some 18,000 TCR beta sequences with HLA alleles at a 0.05 false discovery rate.

Note on this clone: Its specificity is not known.

PCR used 60 Vbeta primers and 13 Jbeta primers. The data were produced by immunoSEQ multiplex PCR, yet TCRdb's version contains in-frame clones alone and is incomplete. The data contain about 210,000 clones, about 80% of them seen just once; the ten biggest clones take up roughly 6%. The CDR3 has 14 residues. The V gene lost 1 base and the J gene lost 7 bases, with 13 bases spanning the gap. Germline values: CDR1 SGHTA, CDR2 FQGNSA. The clonotype originates from a man in his forties in good health and CMV-seropositive. Specimen: PBMCs. The J gene is TRBJ2-5, the V gene TRBV7-2; tentative D call: TRBD1 (5 bases). For the CDR3, the DNA is TGTGCCAGCAGCTTAGAAGCCATAAGGGGGACCCAGTACTTC. It is translated as CASSLEAIRGTQYF.